The clone carrying this T cell receptor beta chain has more than one count but fewer than ten. Its antigen remains unidentified. TCRdb recomputed calls from the 5' RACE reads with MiXCR, one row per CDR3 protein. The data hold roughly 450,000 distinct CDR3 sequences, with approximately 19% observed a single time. CDR1 MNHEY and CDR2 SMNVEV come from the germline V gene (reference sequence). This CDR3 contains 15 residues. With 6 bases removed from V and 2 bases from J, the gap between germline ends came to 13 bases. The data are from a study of T-cell memory formation after mild COVID-19. Looking at the study overall: There were largely donor-specific TCR clusters. Overall study findings and caveats: Second-wave clones with a day 37 peak had unconfirmed SARS-CoV-2 specificity. Among clones contracting day 15 to 85, CD4/CD8 was balanced, whereas later expanders leaned CD4+.

The sequenced sample was PBMCs or a T cell subset sorted from them (not recorded which). The origin of this receptor is a man younger than 35 who had mild COVID-19 (a few samples of this study predate the infection). Cell type and time point are not known. This rearrangement joins TRBV27 to TRBJ1-4; tentatively, D is TRBD1 (6 bases). The CDR3 DNA reads as TGTGCCAGCAGAACTGACGGGGGCACTAATGAAAAACTGTTTTTT. Translation: CASRTDGGTNEKLFF.